This TCR beta chain was recovered during a study of blood T cell repertoires in COVID-19. At the level of the study: Samples of COVID-19 (acute and convalescent) were obtained from the United States, Italy and Spain. In each case, the material was cDNA or gDNA derived from T cells, B-cell-depleted T cells, or PBMCs.

Authors' analysis steps: Estimated nucleated cell counts came from reference gene primer amplification. Method: immunoSEQ multiplex PCR; TCRdb's copy keeps in-frame clones and lacks some. The DNA gave D and trimming, while V, J and clone size come from that table. This table holds about 55,000 clones, approximately 78% found once. The CDR3 contains 15 residues. V lost 1 base, J lost 4 bases, and 12 bases lay in between. The germline V gene encodes CDR1 SGHNT and CDR2 YYREEE (reference sequence). The chain links TRBV5-4 to TRBJ1-3; TRBD1 might be the D (5 bases). This TCR came from a human donor in a cohort sampled during active or convalescent COVID-19. The specimen sequenced was peripheral blood. The DNA for the CDR3 is TGTGCCAGCAGCTTGCAGTCTGGGGCCGGAAACACCATATATTTT. Encoded protein: CASSLQSGAGNTIYF.